This record looks at one T cell receptor (beta chain) sequence and its context. Its antigen is currently unknown. This record comes from a study of T cell repertoires in cytomegalovirus infection. Study-level background: HLA-B-restricted CMV epitopes that are well studied were used alongside recently identified HLA-C-restricted ones. The public TCR beta signatures pointed to both CMV infection and matching HLA type. General study points: The ex vivo response showed dominance by HLA-C-restricted CMV-specific TCR beta clonotypes. There were carriers of CMV plus the relevant HLA, and cumulative public TCR beta family frequency identified them.

TCRdb passed the reads through MiXCR, listing each CDR3 protein once. The sample has about 830,000 distinct CDR3 sequences, 30% to 35% seen once. V lost 2 bases and J 4 bases, leaving 16 bases between the germline ends. This CDR3 is built from 16 residues. CDR1 is LGHNT, CDR2 FRNRAP, per germline. The specimen was cultured CD8+ T cells from PBMCs, collected from culture after CMV antigen stimulation. V gene TRBV12-5 combines with J gene TRBJ2-3; the D gene could be TRBD1 or TRBD2 (5 bases each). The clonotype was recovered from a human donor in good health (CMV status not recorded). Some clones in this sample may be carry-over from other donors' samples. The CDR3 bases are TGTGCTAGTGGTTTGCCCCGGGGAAGGGGATCAGATACGCAGTATTTT. Translation: CASGLPRGRGSDTQYF.